This T cell receptor (beta chain) derives from a study of T-cell memory formation after mild COVID-19. General study findings and limits: Pre-infection memory held some responding clones, suggesting pre-existing cross-reactive T cells responded. Clones that contracted clustered mainly in CM and EM if CD4+ and in EMRA if CD8+.

TCRdb re-called the 5' RACE reads with MiXCR, one entry per CDR3 protein. The sample has tens of thousands of distinct CDR3 sequences, 5.5% to 7% seen once. A word on this clonotype: Antigen specificity is unknown.

V was shortened by 1 base and J by 7 bases, with 19 bases between the two germline ends. CDR1 LNHDA and CDR2 SQIVND come from the germline V gene (reference sequence). The CDR3 is made up of 16 amino acids. The sequenced material came from PBMCs or a T cell subset sorted from them (not recorded which). This sequence was found in an adult who had mild COVID-19 (a few samples of this study predate the infection). Cell type and time point are not known. The chain carries TRBV19 and TRBJ1-2, with a possible D match to TRBD1 (5 bases). Here the CDR3 reads CASSIAAGTFPGGYTF. The CDR3 coding sequence is TGTGCCAGTAGTATAGCCGCCGGGACTTTCCCTGGTGGCTACACCTTC.